The 20 T cell receptor beta chains in this list originate from one sample, sequenced in a study of spatial heterogeneity in lung cancer. TCRdb used MiXCR to reprocess the 5' RACE reads, holding one entry per CDR3 protein. The data show roughly 40,000 distinct CDR3 sequences, approximately 6.8% seen once. Time point meaning: sample taken at primary tumor resection. Unsorted whole RNA from tumor, nontumor lung or frozen PBMC underwent sequencing. The input for sequencing was PBMCs, taken at surgery. All receptors derive from a female donor with early-stage non-small cell lung cancer.

V and J are TRBV19 and TRBJ1-2; 7 bases fit TRBD1. CDR1 and CDR2 (germline): LNHDA, SQIVND (reference sequence). The CDR3 runs 16 residues. V shed 6 bases and J 0 bases; nucleotides not matched to a gene: 10. DNA of the CDR3: TGTGCCAGTAGACCCGGACAGGCTTCAGCTAACTATGGCTACACCTTC. This gives the protein CASRPGQASANYGYTF.

This clonotype was detected many times. The chain is built from TRBV4-1 and TRBJ2-2, with D possibly matching TRBD2 (6 bases). V gave up 7 bases and J gave up 0 bases, with 27 bases separating them. This CDR3 contains 20 residues. Germline V lookup: CDR1 MGHRA, CDR2 YSYEKL. CDR3 coding DNA: TGCGCCAGCACTCGACTCCCTCGCCATAGCGGCCCGTCGAACACCGGGGAGCTGTTTTTT. Translating it yields CASTRLPRHSGPSNTGELFF.

In this sample, this clonotype turned up many times. The rearrangement links TRBV20-1 to TRBJ1-5; 8 bases fit TRBD1. With V trimmed by 6 bases and J by 1 base, 5 bases remained unmatched. CDR3 length: 14 amino acids. Germline V lookup: CDR1 DFQATT, CDR2 SNEGSKA (reference sequence). In nucleotides, the CDR3 is TGCAGTGCAAGACAGGGGAACAGCAATCAGCCCCAGCATTTT. This sequence encodes CSARQGNSNQPQHF.

The rearrangement joins TRBV5-1 to TRBJ1-1; 7 bases agree with TRBD1. V lost 6 bases to trimming and J lost 1 base; unmatched junction nucleotides: 15. Germline CDR1 is SGHRS and CDR2 is YFSETQ. The CDR3 loop spans 17 amino acids. The CDR3 nucleotides read TGCGCCAGCACCGCACCAGAGACAGGGTCAAAGAACACTGAAGCTTTCTTT. It encodes CASTAPETGSKNTEAFF. The full variable domain, in which reference TRBV5-1 and TRBJ1-1 provide the parts outside the CDR3, is KAGVTQTPRYLIKTRGQQVTLSCSPISGHRSVSWYQQTPGQGLQFLFEYFSETQRNKGNFPGRFSGRQFSNSRSEMNVSTLELGDSALYLCASTAPETGSKNTEAFFGQGTRLTVV.

This rearrangement joins TRBV7-2 to TRBJ2-3, with a weak D call TRBD2 (7 bases). Germline CDR1 is SGHTA and CDR2 is FQGNSA. This CDR3 spans 14 amino acids. V was shortened by 5 bases and J by 2 bases, with 11 bases between the two germline ends. CDR3 loop: CASSRGGATDTQYF. As DNA, the CDR3 is TGTGCCAGCAGCAGGGGGGGGGCCACAGATACGCAGTATTTT.

This clonotype was found a few times. The gene calls are TRBV12-3 or TRBV12-4 and TRBJ2-7; D possibly uses TRBD1 or TRBD2 (6 bases each). Trimming left V 1 base short and J 1 base short, with 11 bases between. CDR3 size: 15 residues. DNA for the CDR3: TGTGCCAGCAGTTTAGTCGGGGGCTCATCCTACGAGCAGTACTTC. Protein product: CASSLVGGSSYEQYF.

Many counts were recorded for this clonotype. The chain uses TRBV5-1 and TRBJ2-5, with 13 positions matching TRBD2. Looked up from germline, CDR1 is SGHRS and CDR2 is YFSETQ. Trimming removed 7 bases from V and 5 bases from J; junction bases left unmatched: 8. This CDR3 has 15 residues. In DNA form, the CDR3 reads TGCGCCAGCTCAGGACTAGCGGGGGCGTCGGAGACCCAGTACTTC. Its translation is CASSGLAGASETQYF.

The table lists this clonotype with a few counts. The chain is built from TRBV15 and TRBJ1-3; D uncertain. CDR1 is LNHNV and CDR2 is YYDKDF in the germline V gene (reference sequence). This CDR3 region has 20 residues. V gave up 4 bases and J gave up 0 bases, with 25 bases separating them. CDR3 bases: TGTGCCACCAGCAAAAAAATCGGCCTTCTCGACCCCTACTCTGGAAACACCATATATTTT. Amino acid sequence: CATSKKIGLLDPYSGNTIYF.

The chain employs TRBV7-2 and TRBJ2-3; 8 bases map to TRBD2. The CDR3 spans 14 residues. Germline values: CDR1 SGHTA, CDR2 FQGNSA. The trim removed 5 bases at V and 4 bases at J, leaving 5 bases unmatched. CDR3 coding DNA: TGTGCCAGCAGCAAACTAGCGGTCGCAGATACGCAGTATTTT. Protein product: CASSKLAVADTQYF.

Here the CDR3 DNA reads TGTGCCAGCTCTCCCACAGGGGTCGGGGGCACTGAAGCTTTCTTT. It yields the protein CASSPTGVGGTEAFF. The chain has TRBV18 and TRBJ1-1; 7 positions match TRBD1. Trimming took 6 bases from V and 4 from J; bases not matched to a gene: 11. The CDR3 extends over 15 amino acids. Per the germline V gene, CDR1 is KGHSH and CDR2 is LQKENI.

This clonotype was recorded at least ten times. The chain has TRBV11-1 and TRBJ1-1; the D is unclear. In germline, CDR1 is SGHAT, CDR2 FQDESV (reference sequence). The CDR3 loop spans 13 amino acids. Trimming pared 3 bases from V and 5 bases from J, leaving 10 bases between. The CDR3 nucleotides read TGTGCCAGCAGCTTTCGGCTTAGGACTGAAGCTTTCTTT. Residues: CASSFRLRTEAFF.

The chain has TRBV11-2 and TRBJ2-3, with no clear D. V lost 2 bases and J lost 4, with 16 bases in between. The CDR3 contains 16 residues. Germline values: CDR1 SGHAT, CDR2 FQNNGV. The CDR3 DNA is TGTGCCAGCAGCTTAAGGGTGTTTTCTTCGTCAGATACGCAGTATTTT. Amino acid sequence: CASSLRVFSSSDTQYF.

The V gene is TRBV6-1, the J gene TRBJ2-2; possible D gene TRBD1, 6 bases. The CDR3 loop spans 16 amino acids. The V end lost 4 bases, the J end lost 3 bases, and 15 bases lay between the germline ends. The germline gives CDR1 MNHNS, CDR2 SASEGT. CDR3 residues: CASSAHYREDTGELFF. CDR3 bases: TGTGCCAGCAGTGCCCATTACAGGGAAGACACCGGGGAGCTGTTTTTT.

The V and J genes are TRBV14 and TRBJ1-2; 8 bases agree with TRBD1. Germline V gene sequence: CDR1 SGHDN, CDR2 FVKESK. V shed 0 bases, J shed 4 bases, and the junction held 13 bases outside the gene matches. The CDR3 spans 18 residues. The CDR3 loop is CASSQDLRSGQVGYGYTF. CDR3 bases: TGTGCCAGCAGCCAAGATTTGCGATCGGGACAGGTGGGCTATGGCTACACCTTC. The variable domain in full, completed from reference TRBV14 and TRBJ1-2, reads EAGVTQFPSHSVIEKGQTVTLRCDPISGHDNLYWYRRVMGKEIKFLLHFVKESKQDESGMPNNRFLAERTGGTYSTLKVQPAELEDSGVYFCASSQDLRSGQVGYGYTFGSGTRLTVV.

The table lists this clonotype with a few counts. V gene TRBV9 combines with J gene TRBJ2-7, with 7 bases fitting TRBD1. V gave up 2 bases and J gave up 0 bases; unmatched junction bases: 14. This CDR3 is built from 18 residues. CDR1 is SGDLS, CDR2 YYNGEE, per germline. The CDR3 DNA is TGTGCCAGCAGCGTGCGTCCGACCGGGACAGCTGTCTCCTACGAGCAGTACTTC. Its protein is CASSVRPTGTAVSYEQYF.

At least ten counts were recorded for this clonotype. This sequence joins TRBV5-1 and TRBJ2-3, with 7 bases aligning to TRBD1. J was trimmed by 4 bases and V by 2 bases; bases with no gene match: 4. The germline V gene encodes CDR1 SGHRS and CDR2 YFSETQ. CDR3 length: 14 residues. Written as DNA, the CDR3 is TGCGCCAGCAGCTTAGGCCAGGGGGCAGATACGCAGTATTTT. Amino acid sequence: CASSLGQGADTQYF. Combining the CDR3 with reference TRBV5-1 and TRBJ2-3 gives the whole variable domain KAGVTQTPRYLIKTRGQQVTLSCSPISGHRSVSWYQQTPGQGLQFLFEYFSETQRNKGNFPGRFSGRQFSNSRSEMNVSTLELGDSALYLCASSLGQGADTQYFGPGTRLTVL.

The V call is TRBV12-5, the J call TRBJ2-3, with unresolved D. Germline V CDR1 and CDR2: LGHNT, FRNRAP. Trimming removed 4 bases at V and 3 bases at J, with 5 bases between. The CDR3 length is 12 residues. The CDR3 nucleotides read TGTGCTAGTGGTTATGGGACAGATACGCAGTATTTT. It is translated as CASGYGTDTQYF.

Many counts were recorded for this clonotype. V is TRBV29-1 and J is TRBJ2-2; D may correspond to TRBD1 or TRBD2 (5 bases each). In germline, CDR1 is SQVTM, CDR2 ANQGSEA. Trimming took off 6 bases at V and 1 base at J, with 15 bases between the two ends. The CDR3 extends over 15 amino acids. CDR3 sequence (DNA): TGCAGCGTACGGAGGCAGGGCATGAACACCGGGGAGCTGTTTTTT. Protein sequence: CSVRRQGMNTGELFF.

Ten or more counts support this clonotype. The chain couples TRBV14 to TRBJ1-1; no definite D call. Looked up from germline, CDR1 is SGHDN and CDR2 is FVKESK. The V gene lost 3 bases and the J gene lost 0 bases, with 5 bases spanning the gap. The CDR3 has 13 amino acids. CDR3 region: CASSQGMNTEAFF. As DNA, the CDR3 is TGTGCCAGCAGCCAGGGGATGAACACTGAAGCTTTCTTT.

This clonotype was found many times. The rearrangement joins TRBV7-8 to TRBJ2-3; 9 nucleotides agree with TRBD2. The CDR3 has 15 residues. Germline trimming cut 2 bases from V and 2 bases from J; bases unmatched to any gene: 2. Germline V gene sequence: CDR1 SGHVS, CDR2 FQNEAQ. The CDR3: CASSLQRGVTDTQYF. The CDR3 DNA follows: TGTGCCAGCAGCTTACAGCGGGGGGTCACAGATACGCAGTATTTT.